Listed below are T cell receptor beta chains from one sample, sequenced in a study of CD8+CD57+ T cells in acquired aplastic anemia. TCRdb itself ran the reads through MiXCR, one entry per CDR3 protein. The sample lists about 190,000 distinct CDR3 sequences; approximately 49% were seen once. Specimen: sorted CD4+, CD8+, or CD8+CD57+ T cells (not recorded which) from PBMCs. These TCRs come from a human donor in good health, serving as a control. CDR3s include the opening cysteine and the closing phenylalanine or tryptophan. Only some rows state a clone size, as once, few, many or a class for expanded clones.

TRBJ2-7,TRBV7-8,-,CASSVRTSVYEQYF
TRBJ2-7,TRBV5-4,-,CASSLLTSGYEQYF
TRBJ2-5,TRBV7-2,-,CASSTWSGTSSVGETQYF
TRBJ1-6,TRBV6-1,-,CASSGGGNSPLHF
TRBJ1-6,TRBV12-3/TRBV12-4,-,CASSLMGGSPLHF
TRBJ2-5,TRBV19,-,CASSAGREGYETQYF
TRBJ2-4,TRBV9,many,CASSVVPLAKNIQYF
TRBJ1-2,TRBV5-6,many,CASSLAVGGLYGYTF
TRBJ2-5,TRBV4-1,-,CASSNPGVGETQYF
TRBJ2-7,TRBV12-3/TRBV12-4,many,CASSLAAVTGDEQYF
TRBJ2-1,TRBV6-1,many,CASSEGVVSPYNEQFF
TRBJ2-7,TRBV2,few,CASSAGAGEQYF
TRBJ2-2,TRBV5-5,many,CASSWGQGTGELFF
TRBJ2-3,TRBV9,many,CASSEGLAGTQYF
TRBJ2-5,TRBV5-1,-,CASSFGPQETQYF
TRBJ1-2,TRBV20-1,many,CSASPLDRVSGYTF
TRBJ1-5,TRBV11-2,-,CASSFTGGGNQPQHF
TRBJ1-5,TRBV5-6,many,CASSLGQGYQPQHF
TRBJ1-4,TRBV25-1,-,CASTPLRRVKKKLFF
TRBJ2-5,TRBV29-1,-,CSVVVQTQYF
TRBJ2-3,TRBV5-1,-,CASSLDGTSGTDTQYF
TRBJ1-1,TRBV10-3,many,CAISITGPMNTEAFF
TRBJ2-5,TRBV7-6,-,CASSFGGDGETQYF
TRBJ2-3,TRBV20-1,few,CGAWDRASTDTQYF
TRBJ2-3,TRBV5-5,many,CASSPQAGTDTQYF
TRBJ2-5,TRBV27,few,CASSLIGEGTQYF
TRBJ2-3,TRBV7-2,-,CASSVREGLPPSEYTQYF
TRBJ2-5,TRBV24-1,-,CATSDLRGETQYF
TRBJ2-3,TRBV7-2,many,CASSLRGGGTDTQYF
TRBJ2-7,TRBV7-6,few,CASSPAGTSSYEQYF
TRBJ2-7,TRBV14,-,CASSLLTGYEQYF
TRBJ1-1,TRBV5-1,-,CASKLETGASTEAFF
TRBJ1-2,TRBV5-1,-,CASSPGQGNYGCTF
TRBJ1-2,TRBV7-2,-,CASSQGIPGQGSGYTF
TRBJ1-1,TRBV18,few,CASSPGAQGAGRAFF
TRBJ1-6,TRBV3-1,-,CASSHRQGYNSPLHF
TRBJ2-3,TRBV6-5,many,CASSSDQGASTDTQYF
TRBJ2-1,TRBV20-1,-,CSARINTGLGINEQFF
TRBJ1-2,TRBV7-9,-,CASSFMTGTATYTF
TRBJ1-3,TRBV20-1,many,CSAPTRGSGNTIYF
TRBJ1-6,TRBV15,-,CATSRGQVLASNSPLHF
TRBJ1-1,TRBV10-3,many,CAISEMGSGMNTEAFF
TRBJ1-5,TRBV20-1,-,CSARDIGQGHQPQHF
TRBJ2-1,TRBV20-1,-,CSAGTSGGNEQFF
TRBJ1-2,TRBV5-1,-,CASSLGPTGRDGYTF
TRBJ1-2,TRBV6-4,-,CASSLTETGTDGYTF
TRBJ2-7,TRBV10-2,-,CASNAGSRGPSLSEQYF
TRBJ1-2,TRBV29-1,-,CSVDKGREDYGYTF
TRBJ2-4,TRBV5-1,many,CASSLLGVAAKNIQYF
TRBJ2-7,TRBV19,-,CASSAHRPGANYEQYF
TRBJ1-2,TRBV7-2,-,CASSMNGRIFGYTF